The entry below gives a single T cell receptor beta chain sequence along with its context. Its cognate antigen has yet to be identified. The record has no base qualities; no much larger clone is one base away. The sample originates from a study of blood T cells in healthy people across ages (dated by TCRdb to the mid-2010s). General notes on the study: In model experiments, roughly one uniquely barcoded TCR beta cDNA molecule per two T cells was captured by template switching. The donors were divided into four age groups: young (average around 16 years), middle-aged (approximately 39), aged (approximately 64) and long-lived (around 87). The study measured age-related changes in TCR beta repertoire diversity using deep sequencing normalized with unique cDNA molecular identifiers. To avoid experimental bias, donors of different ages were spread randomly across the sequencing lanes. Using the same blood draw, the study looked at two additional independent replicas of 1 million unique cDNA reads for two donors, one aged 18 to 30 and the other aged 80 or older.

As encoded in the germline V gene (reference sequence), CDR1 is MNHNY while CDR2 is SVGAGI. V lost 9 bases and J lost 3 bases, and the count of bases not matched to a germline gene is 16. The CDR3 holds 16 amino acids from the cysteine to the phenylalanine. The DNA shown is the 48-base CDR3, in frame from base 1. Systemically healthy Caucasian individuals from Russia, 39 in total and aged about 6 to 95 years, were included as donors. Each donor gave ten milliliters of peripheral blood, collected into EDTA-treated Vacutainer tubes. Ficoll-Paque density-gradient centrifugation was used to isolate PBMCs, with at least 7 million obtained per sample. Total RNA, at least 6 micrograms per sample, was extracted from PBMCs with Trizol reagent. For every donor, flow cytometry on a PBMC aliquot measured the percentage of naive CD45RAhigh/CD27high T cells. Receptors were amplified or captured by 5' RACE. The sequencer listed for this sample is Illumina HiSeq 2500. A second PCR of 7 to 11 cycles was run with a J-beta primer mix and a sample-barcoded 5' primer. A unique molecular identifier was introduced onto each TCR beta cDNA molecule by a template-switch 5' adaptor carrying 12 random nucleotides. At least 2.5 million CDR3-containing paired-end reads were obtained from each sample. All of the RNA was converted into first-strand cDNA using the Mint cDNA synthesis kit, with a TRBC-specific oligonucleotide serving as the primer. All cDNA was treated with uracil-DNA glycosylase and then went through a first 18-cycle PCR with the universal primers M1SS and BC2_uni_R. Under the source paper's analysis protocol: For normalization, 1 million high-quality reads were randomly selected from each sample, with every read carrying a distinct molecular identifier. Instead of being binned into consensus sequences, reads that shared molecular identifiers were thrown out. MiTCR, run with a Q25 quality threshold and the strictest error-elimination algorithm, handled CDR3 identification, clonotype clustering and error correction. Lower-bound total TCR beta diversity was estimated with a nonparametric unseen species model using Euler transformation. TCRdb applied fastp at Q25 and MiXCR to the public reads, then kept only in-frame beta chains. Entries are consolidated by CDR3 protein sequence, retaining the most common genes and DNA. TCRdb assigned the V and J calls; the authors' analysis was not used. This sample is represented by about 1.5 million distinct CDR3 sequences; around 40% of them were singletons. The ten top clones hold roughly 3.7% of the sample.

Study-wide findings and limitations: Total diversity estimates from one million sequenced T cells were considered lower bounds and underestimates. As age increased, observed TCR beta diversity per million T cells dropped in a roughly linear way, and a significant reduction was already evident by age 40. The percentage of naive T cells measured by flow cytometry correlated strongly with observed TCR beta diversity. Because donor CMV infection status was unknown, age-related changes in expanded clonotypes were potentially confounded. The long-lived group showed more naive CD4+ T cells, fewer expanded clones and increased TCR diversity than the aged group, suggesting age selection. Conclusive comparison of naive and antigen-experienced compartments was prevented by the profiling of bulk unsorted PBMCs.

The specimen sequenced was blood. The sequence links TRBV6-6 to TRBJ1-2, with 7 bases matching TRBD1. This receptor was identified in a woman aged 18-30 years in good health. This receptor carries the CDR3 CASRLITGAAYYGYTF. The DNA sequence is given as TGTGCCAGTAGATTGATCACAGGGGCCGCTTACTATGGCTACACCTTC.